The 6 T cell receptor beta chains reported below all come from one sample, sequenced in a study of shared clonotypes between healthy human individuals. Measured with immunoSEQ multiplex PCR; TCRdb has only the in-frame clones, and not every one. The sample has 550,000 to 700,000 clones, 60% to 75% seen once. Sequencing was carried out using memory CD4+ T cells sorted from blood. The subset here: CD45RA-negative fraction. Source of these receptors: a woman aged 25 to 45 in good health.

In this sample, this clone turned up once. The CDR3, as DNA: TGCAGTGCTAGAAACCAGTTGGAGCAGTACTTC. It codes for CSARNQLEQYF. The gene calls are TRBV20-1 and TRBJ2-7; D not certain. The CDR3 runs 11 residues. Germline V gives CDR1 DFQATT, CDR2 SNEGSKA (reference sequence). V gave up 2 bases and J gave up 7 bases, with 9 bases separating them.

V and J are TRBV6-1 and TRBJ1-4; D gene ambiguous. With 8 bases removed from V and 8 bases from J, the gap between germline ends came to 12 bases. Germline lookup yields CDR1 MNHNS and CDR2 SASEGT. CDR3 length equals 12 residues. Here the CDR3 reads CASQYRLEKLFF. The CDR3, as DNA: TGTGCCAGCCAGTATAGGTTGGAAAAACTGTTTTTT.

The chain recombines TRBV5-8 with TRBJ2-7, with 8 bases fitting TRBD2. V trimming: 2 bases; J trimming: 2 bases; junction bases outside the gene matches: 6. The CDR3 sequence is 15 residues long. The germline CDR1 and CDR2 sequences are SGHTS and YDEGEE. CDR3 sequence: CASSFQLADAYEQYF. Here the CDR3 DNA reads TGTGCCAGCAGCTTCCAACTAGCGGATGCCTACGAGCAGTACTTC. Drawing the rest from reference TRBV5-8 and TRBJ2-7, the complete variable domain is EAGVTQSPTHLIKTRGQQATLRCSPISGHTSVYWYQQALGLGLQFLLWYDEGEERNRGNFPPRFSGRQFPNYSSELNVNALELEDSALYLCASSFQLADAYEQYFGPGTRLTVT.

The chain uses TRBV10-2 and TRBJ2-7; 7 nucleotides align to TRBD1. Germline V lookup: CDR1 WSHSY, CDR2 SAAADI. The CDR3 spans 14 residues. Losses at the gene ends were 6 bases for V and 5 bases for J; bases not matched to a gene: 10. CDR3 sequence reads: CASRTGTRGNEQYF. In DNA form, the CDR3 reads TGCGCCAGCAGAACCGGGACCAGGGGGAACGAGCAGTACTTC.

The sample holds a few counts of this clone. The V and J genes are TRBV27 and TRBJ2-7; 8 nucleotides line up with TRBD1. In germline, CDR1 is MNHEY, CDR2 SMNVEV (reference sequence). After removal of 3 bases from V and 5 bases from J, the junction contained 12 bases not matched to a gene. CDR3 size: 16 residues. CDR3 bases: TGTGCCAGCAGTTTTTCCCTGGCAGGGGGCCAGGACGAGCAGTACTTC. Protein sequence: CASSFSLAGGQDEQYF.

The gene calls are TRBV28 and TRBJ2-7, with D perhaps TRBD2 (5 bases). V was shortened by 7 bases and J by 3 bases, with 19 bases between the two germline ends. The CDR3 runs 15 residues. In germline, CDR1 is MDHEN, CDR2 SYDVKM. The CDR3 coding sequence is TGTGCCAGCAACCTACCGGGATCCGACGTCTACGAGCAGTACTTC. Translation gives CASNLPGSDVYEQYF.